The present T cell receptor beta chain was sequenced within a study of cytomegalovirus exposure and HLA in healthy donors. Study overall: The same platform was used for the roughly 120 validation repertoires and the roughly 700 first-cohort repertoires, a later analysis reported.

With V trimmed by 6 bases and J by 5 bases, 5 bases remained unmatched. The CDR3 is 14 amino acids. Germline CDR1 and CDR2: SNHLY and FYNNEI. The protocol was immunoSEQ multiplex PCR, while the TCRdb copy is restricted to in-frame clones and leaves out a portion. The sample has over 100,000 clones, approximately 91% seen once. Sample: PBMCs. V and J are TRBV2 and TRBJ2-3; 10 nucleotides agree with TRBD1. The sequence was obtained from a woman under 30 in good health and CMV-seronegative. CDR3 bases: TGTGCCAGCAGCTGGACAGGGGGGATAGATACGCAGTATTTT. It encodes CASSWTGGIDTQYF.